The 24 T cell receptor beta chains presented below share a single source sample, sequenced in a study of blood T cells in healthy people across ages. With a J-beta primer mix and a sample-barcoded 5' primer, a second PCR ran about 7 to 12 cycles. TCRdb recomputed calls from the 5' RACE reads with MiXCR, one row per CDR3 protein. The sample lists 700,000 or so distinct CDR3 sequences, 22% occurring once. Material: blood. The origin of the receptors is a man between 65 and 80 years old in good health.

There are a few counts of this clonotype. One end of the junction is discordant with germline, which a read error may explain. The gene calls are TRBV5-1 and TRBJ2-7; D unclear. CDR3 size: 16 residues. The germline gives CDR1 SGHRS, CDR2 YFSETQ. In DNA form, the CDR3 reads TGCGCCAGCAGCTTGGGAATTTTGGGATTCTCCCACGAGCAGTACTTC. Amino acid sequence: CASSLGILGFSHEQYF.

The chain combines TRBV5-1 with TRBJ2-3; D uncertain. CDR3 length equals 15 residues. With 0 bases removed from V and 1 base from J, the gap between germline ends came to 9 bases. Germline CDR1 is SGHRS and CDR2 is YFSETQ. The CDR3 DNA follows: TGCGCCAGCAGCTTGGCACGGCCTGGCACAGATACGCAGTATTTT. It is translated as CASSLARPGTDTQYF.

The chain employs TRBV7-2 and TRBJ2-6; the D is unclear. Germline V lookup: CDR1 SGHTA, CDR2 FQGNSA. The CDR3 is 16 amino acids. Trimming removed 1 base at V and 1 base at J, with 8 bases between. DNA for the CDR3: TGTGCCAGCAGCTTAGGAGGTCAGTCTGGGGCCAACGTCCTGACTTTC. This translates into CASSLGGQSGANVLTF.

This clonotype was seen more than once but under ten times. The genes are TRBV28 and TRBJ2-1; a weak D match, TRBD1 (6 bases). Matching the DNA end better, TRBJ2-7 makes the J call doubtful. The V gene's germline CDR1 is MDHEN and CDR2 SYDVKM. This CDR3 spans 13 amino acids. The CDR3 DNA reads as TGTGCCAGCAGTTTCATGGGGGCTAGGGAGCAGTACTTC. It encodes CASSFMGAREQYF.

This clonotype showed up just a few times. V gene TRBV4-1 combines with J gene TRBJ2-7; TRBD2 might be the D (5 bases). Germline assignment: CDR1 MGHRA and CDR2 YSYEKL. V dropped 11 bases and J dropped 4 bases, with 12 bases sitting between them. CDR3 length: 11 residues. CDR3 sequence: CAPKSGYEQYF. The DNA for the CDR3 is TGCGCCCCTAAATCGGGATACGAGCAGTACTTC.

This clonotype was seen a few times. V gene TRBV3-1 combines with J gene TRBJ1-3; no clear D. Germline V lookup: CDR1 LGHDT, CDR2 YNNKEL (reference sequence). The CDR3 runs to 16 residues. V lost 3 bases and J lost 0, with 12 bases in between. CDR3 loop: CASSQWGGVSGNTIYF. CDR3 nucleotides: TGTGCCAGCAGCCAGTGGGGTGGAGTCTCTGGAAACACCATATATTTT.

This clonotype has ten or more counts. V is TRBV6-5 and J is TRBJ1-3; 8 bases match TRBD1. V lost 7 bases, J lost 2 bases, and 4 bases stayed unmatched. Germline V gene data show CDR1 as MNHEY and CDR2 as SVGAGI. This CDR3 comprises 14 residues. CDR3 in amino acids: CASTRGQAGNTIYF. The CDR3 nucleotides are TGTGCCAGCACCAGGGGGCAAGCTGGAAACACCATATATTTT.

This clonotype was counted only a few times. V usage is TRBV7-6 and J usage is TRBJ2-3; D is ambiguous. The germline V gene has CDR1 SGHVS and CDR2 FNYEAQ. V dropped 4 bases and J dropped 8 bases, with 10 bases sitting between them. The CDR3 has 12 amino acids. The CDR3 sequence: CASSSDSGTQYF. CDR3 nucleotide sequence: TGTGCCAGCAGCTCAGATTCGGGTACGCAGTATTTT.

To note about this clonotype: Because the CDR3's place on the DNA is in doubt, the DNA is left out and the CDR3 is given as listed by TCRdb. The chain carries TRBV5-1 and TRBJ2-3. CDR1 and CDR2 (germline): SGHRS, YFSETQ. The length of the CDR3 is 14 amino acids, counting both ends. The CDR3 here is CASILGSGADTQYF.

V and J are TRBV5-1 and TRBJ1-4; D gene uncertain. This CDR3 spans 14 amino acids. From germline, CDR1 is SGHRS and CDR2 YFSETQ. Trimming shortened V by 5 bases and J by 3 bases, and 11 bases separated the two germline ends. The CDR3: CASSSGPANEKLFF. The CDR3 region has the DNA TGCGCCAGCAGTTCCGGGCCGGCTAATGAAAAACTGTTTTTT. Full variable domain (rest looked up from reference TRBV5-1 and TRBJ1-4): KAGVTQTPRYLIKTRGQQVTLSCSPISGHRSVSWYQQTPGQGLQFLFEYFSETQRNKGNFPGRFSGRQFSNSRSEMNVSTLELGDSALYLCASSSGPANEKLFFGSGTQLSVL.

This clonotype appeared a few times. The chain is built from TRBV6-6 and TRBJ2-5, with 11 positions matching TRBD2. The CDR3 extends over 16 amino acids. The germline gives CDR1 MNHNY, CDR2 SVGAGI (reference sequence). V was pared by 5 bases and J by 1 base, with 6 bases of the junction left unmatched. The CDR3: CASSRLAGQTQETQYF. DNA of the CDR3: TGTGCCAGCAGTCGACTAGCGGGACAAACCCAAGAGACCCAGTACTTC.

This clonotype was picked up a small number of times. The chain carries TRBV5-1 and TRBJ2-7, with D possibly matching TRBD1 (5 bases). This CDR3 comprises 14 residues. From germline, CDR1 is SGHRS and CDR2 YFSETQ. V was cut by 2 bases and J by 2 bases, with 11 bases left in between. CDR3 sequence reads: CASSFDGQAYEQYV. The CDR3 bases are TGCGCCAGCAGCTTTGACGGACAAGCCTACGAGCAGTACGTC.

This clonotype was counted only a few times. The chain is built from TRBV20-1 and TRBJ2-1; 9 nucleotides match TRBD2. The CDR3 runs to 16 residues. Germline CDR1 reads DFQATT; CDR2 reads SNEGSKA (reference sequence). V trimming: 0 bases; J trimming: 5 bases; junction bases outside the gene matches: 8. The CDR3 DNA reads TGCAGTGCTAGAGATTTGCAGCGGGGGGTGAACAATGAGCAGTTCTTC. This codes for CSARDLQRGVNNEQFF.

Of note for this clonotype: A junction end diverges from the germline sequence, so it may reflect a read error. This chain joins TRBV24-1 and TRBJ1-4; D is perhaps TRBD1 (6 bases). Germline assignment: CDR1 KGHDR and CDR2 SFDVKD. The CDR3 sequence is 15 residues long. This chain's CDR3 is CATSDWWGHNEKRFF. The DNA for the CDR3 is TGTGCCACCAGTGATTGGTGGGGACATAATGAAAAACGGTTTTTT.

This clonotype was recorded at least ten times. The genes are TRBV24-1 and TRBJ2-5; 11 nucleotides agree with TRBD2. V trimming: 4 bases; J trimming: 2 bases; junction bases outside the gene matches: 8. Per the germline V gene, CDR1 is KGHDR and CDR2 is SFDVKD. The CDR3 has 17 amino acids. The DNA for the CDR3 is TGTGCCACCAGTGACAGACCGACTAGCGGGACTCAAGAGACCCAGTACTTC. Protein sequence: CATSDRPTSGTQETQYF.

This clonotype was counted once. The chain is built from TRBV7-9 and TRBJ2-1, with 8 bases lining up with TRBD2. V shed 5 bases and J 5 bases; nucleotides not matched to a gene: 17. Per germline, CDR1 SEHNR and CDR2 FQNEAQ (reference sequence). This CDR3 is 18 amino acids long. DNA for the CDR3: TGTGCCAGCAGCCCAGGGGAGAGGGCTAGCGGGCAGCACAATGAGCAGTTCTTC. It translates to CASSPGERASGQHNEQFF.

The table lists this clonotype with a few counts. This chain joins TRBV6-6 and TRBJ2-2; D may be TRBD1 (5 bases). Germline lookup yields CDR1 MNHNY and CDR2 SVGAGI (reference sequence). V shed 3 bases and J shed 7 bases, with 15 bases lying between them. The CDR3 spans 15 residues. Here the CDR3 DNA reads TGTGCCAGCAGTTATAGTAGGGGAAGGGACGGGGAGCTGTTTTTT. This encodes CASSYSRGRDGELFF.

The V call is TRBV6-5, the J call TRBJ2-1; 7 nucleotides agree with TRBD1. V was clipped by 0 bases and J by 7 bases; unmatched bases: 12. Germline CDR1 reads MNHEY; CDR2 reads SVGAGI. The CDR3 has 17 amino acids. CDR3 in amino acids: CASSYSTTISQGNEQFF. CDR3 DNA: TGTGCCAGCAGTTACTCGACCACAATCTCACAGGGGAATGAGCAGTTCTTC.

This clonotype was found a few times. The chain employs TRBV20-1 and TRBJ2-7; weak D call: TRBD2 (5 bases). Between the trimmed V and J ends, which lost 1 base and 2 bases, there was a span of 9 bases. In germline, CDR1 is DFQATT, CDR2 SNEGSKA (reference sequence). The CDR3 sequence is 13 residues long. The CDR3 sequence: CSARVAGAYEQYF. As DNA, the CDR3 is TGCAGTGCTAGAGTAGCCGGGGCCTACGAGCAGTACTTC.

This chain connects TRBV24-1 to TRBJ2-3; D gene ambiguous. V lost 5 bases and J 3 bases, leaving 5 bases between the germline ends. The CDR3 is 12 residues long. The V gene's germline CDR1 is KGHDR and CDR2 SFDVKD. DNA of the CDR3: TGTGCCACCAGTGCCATGACAGATACGCAGTATTTT. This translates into CATSAMTDTQYF.

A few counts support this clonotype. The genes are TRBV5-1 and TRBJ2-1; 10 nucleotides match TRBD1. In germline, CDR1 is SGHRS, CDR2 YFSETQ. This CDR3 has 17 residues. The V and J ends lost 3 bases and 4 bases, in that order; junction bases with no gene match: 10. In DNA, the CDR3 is TGCGCCAGCAGCTCCCTATTCCGGGACAGGGGATACAATGAGCAGTTCTTC. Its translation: CASSSLFRDRGYNEQFF.

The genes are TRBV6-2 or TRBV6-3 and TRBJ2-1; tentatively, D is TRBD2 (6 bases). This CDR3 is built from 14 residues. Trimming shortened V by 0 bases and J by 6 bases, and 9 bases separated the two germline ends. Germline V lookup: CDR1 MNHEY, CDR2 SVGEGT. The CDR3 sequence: CASSYSRLVNEQFF. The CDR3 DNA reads TGTGCCAGCAGTTACTCACGACTAGTCAATGAGCAGTTCTTC.

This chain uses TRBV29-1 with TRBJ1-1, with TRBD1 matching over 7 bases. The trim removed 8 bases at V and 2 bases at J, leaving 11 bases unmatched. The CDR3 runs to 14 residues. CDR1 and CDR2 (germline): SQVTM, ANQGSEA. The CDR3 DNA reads TGCAGCTGTTACCATACAGGGGCCAACACTGAAGCTTTCTTT. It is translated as CSCYHTGANTEAFF.

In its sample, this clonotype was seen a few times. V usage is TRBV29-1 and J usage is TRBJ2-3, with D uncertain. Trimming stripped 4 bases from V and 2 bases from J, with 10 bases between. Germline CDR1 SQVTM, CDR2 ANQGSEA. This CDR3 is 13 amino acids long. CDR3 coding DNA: TGCAGCGTTGGAATGGACGCCACAGATACGCAGTATTTT. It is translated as CSVGMDATDTQYF.